The rows below give T cell receptor beta chains drawn from one sample of a study of CD8+CD57+ T cells in acquired aplastic anemia. TCRdb analysed the reads with MiXCR anew, one entry per CDR3 protein. The sample has around 200,000 distinct CDR3 sequences, less than 65% seen once. Material for sequencing was sorted CD4+, CD8+, or CD8+CD57+ T cells (not recorded which) from PBMCs. These receptors were obtained from a human donor in good health, serving as a control. Each CDR3 is given with its conserved first and last residue. A D gene is named only where the DNA matches it firmly. A clone size is listed for some rows: how often the clone was seen (once, few, many), or a class if it is expanded.

>NA|TRBJ1-1|TRBV7-3|NA
TGTGCTAGCAGCCGGCACCCGAACACTGAAGCTTTCTTT
CASSRHPNTEAFF
>few|TRBJ2-7|TRBV15|NA
TGTGCCACCAGCAGAGGAGGGAGGGGGACCGAGCAGTACTTC
CATSRGGRGTEQYF
>few|TRBJ1-2|TRBV10-1|NA
TGCGCCAGCAGCGAAACGAGGGGTGTGGATGGCTACACCTTC
CASSETRGVDGYTF
>NA|TRBJ1-5|TRBV10-3|NA
TGTGCCATCAGTGCGGACAGCAATCAGCCCCAGCATTTT
CAISADSNQPQHF
>many|TRBJ1-5|TRBV4-1|NA
TGCGCCAGCAGCCAAGCCGGGACCCGCAATCAGCCCCAGCATTTT
CASSQAGTRNQPQHF
>many|TRBJ1-3|TRBV20-1|NA
TGCAGTGCCTGGGACGGGGGGTCTGGAAACACCATATATTTT
CSAWDGGSGNTIYF
>many|TRBJ2-7|TRBV6-5|NA
TGTGCCAGCGCCACCCAGACGACAGCCTACGAGCAGTACTTC
CASATQTTAYEQYF
>NA|TRBJ1-4|TRBV7-9|TRBD1
TGTGCCAGCAGCTTACAGGGGGCGCGCGGTAATGAAAAACTGTTTTTT
CASSLQGARGNEKLFF
>NA|TRBJ1-4|TRBV2|TRBD1
TGTGCCAGCAGGGGGGGACAGGGTAATGAAAAACTGTTTTTT
CASRGGQGNEKLFF
>NA|TRBJ2-1|TRBV7-7|TRBD1
TGTGCTAGCAGCTTAGGGTCGTGGACAGGGGTCCAAGACAATGAGCAGTTCTTC
CASSLGSWTGVQDNEQFF
>many|TRBJ2-1|TRBV9|NA
TGTGCCAGCAGCGTAGCAAGGGGCCATGAGCAGTTCTTC
CASSVARGHEQFF
>NA|TRBJ2-7|TRBV20-1|NA
TGCAGTGCTAGAGACGGGGACGAGCAGTACTTC
CSARDGDEQYF
>few|TRBJ2-3|TRBV15|NA
TGTGCCACCAGCAGAGATAGGTGGGGCACAGATACGCAGTATTTT
CATSRDRWGTDTQYF
>many|TRBJ1-1|TRBV20-1|TRBD1
TGCAGTGCTAGAGACCAGGGGGCCGCAGGGATCGAAGCTTTCTTT
CSARDQGAAGIEAFF
>many|TRBJ2-3|TRBV4-1|TRBD2
TGCGCCAGCAGCTTCGCCTCTCGGACTAGCGGGGGGCAGGATACGCAGTATTTT
CASSFASRTSGGQDTQYF
>NA|TRBJ2-1|TRBV5-6|TRBD1
TGTGCCAGCAGCTCCAATCAGGGGGCCAATGAGCAGTTCTTC
CASSSNQGANEQFF
>NA|TRBJ1-3|TRBV19|NA
TGTGCCAGTAGTGGCCCTGGGAGGCTGTGCTCTGGAAACACCATATATTTT
CASSGPGRLCSGNTIYF
>NA|TRBJ2-7|TRBV25-1|TRBD1
TGTGCCAGCAGCCCGCCAGGGGGTAGCTACGAGCAGTACTTC
CASSPPGGSYEQYF
>NA|TRBJ1-6|TRBV20-1|TRBD1
TGCAGTGCTAGCGTTTCGGGACAGGTTAATTCACCCCTCCACTTT
CSASVSGQVNSPLHF
>many|TRBJ2-2|TRBV14|TRBD1
TGTGCCAGCAGCCCGAGCAGGTGGACAGGCAAGTCCGGGGAGCTGTTTTTT
CASSPSRWTGKSGELFF